This T cell receptor beta chain was documented in a study of blood T cells in healthy people across ages. In germline, CDR1 is SGHTA, CDR2 FQGNSA. The CDR3 length is 16 residues. V lost 1 base and J 3 bases, leaving 13 bases between the germline ends. A J-beta primer mix and a sample-barcoded 5' primer were used in a second PCR of roughly 6 to 11 cycles. A single record per CDR3 protein comes from TCRdb applying MiXCR to the 5' RACE reads. The sample holds 700,000 to 850,000 distinct CDR3 sequences, approximately 35% seen once. The clonotype originates from a man aged 18 to 30 in good health. Sample: blood. The chain employs TRBV7-2 and TRBJ2-1; tentatively, D is TRBD1 (5 bases). The CDR3 DNA sequence: TGTGCCAGCAGCTTAGAGCCAGGGAACGTCTACAATGAGCAGTTCTTC. It yields the protein CASSLEPGNVYNEQFF.